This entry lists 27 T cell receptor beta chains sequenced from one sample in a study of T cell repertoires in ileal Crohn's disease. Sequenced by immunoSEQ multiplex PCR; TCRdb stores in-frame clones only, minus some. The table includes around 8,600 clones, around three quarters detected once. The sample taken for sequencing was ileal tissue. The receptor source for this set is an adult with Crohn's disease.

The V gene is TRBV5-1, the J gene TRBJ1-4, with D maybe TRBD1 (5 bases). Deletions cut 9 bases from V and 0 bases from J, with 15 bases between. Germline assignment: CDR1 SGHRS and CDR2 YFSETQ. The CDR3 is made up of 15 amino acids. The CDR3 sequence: CATRQTGSTNEKLFF. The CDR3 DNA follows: TGCGCCACCAGACAAACAGGCTCAACTAATGAAAAACTGTTTTTT. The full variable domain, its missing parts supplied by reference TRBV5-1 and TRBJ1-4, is KAGVTQTPRYLIKTRGQQVTLSCSPISGHRSVSWYQQTPGQGLQFLFEYFSETQRNKGNFPGRFSGRQFSNSRSEMNVSTLELGDSALYLCATRQTGSTNEKLFFGSGTQLSVL.

This CDR3 is CASSLRGGGDYGYTF. CDR3 in DNA: TGTGCCAGCAGCTTGCGGGGAGGGGGAGACTATGGCTACACCTTC. The chain is built from TRBV7-2 and TRBJ1-2; possible D gene TRBD1, 6 bases. The CDR3 totals 15 residues. The V end lost 3 bases, the J end lost 3 bases, and 14 bases lay between the germline ends. Per the germline V gene, CDR1 is SGHTA and CDR2 is FQGNSA.

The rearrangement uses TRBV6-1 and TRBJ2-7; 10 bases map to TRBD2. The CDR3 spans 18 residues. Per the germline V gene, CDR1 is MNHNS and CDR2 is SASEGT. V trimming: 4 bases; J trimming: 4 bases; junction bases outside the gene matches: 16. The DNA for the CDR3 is TGTGCCAGCAGTGGGGCTAGCGGGAGCCCAGCCAGGGCTTACGAGCAGTACTTC. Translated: CASSGASGSPARAYEQYF.

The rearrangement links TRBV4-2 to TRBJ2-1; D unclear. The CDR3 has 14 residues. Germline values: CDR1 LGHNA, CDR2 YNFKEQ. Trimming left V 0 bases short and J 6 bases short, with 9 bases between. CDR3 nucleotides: TGTGCCAGCAGCCAAGATAGAAGGAGCAATGAGCAGTTCTTC. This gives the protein CASSQDRRSNEQFF.

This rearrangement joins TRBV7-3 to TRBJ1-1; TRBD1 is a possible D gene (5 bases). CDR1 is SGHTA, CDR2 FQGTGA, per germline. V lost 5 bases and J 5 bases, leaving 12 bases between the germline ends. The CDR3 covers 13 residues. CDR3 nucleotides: TGTGCCAGCAGCCCCATCGGGGGTACTGAAGCTTTCTTT. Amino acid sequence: CASSPIGGTEAFF.

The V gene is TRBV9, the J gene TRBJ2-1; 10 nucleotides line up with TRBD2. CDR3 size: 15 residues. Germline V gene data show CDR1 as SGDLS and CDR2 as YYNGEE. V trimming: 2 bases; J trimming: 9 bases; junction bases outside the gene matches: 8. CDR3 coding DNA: TGTGCCAGCAGCGTTAAAGCGGGAGGGTCGGGTGAGCAGTTCTTC. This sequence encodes CASSVKAGGSGEQFF.

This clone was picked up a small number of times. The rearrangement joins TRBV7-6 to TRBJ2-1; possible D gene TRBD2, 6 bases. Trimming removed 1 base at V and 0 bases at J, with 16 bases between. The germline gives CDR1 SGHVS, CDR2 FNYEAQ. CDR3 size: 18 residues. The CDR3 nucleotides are TGTGCCAGCAGCTTAGGGCGGGGCCCCTTCAGCTCCTACAATGAGCAGTTCTTC. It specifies CASSLGRGPFSSYNEQFF.

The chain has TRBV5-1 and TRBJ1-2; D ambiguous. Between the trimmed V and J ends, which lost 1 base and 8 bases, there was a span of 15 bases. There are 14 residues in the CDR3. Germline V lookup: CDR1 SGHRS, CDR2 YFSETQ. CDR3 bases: TGCGCCAGCAGCTTGATGGGCGCTCCGGGGGGCTACACCTTC. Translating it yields CASSLMGAPGGYTF.

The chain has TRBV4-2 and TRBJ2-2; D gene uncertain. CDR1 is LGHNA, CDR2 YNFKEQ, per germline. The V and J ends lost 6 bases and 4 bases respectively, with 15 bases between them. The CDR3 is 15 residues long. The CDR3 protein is CASSPLDLGTGELFF. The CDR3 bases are TGTGCCAGCAGTCCATTAGACTTAGGCACCGGGGAGCTGTTTTTT.

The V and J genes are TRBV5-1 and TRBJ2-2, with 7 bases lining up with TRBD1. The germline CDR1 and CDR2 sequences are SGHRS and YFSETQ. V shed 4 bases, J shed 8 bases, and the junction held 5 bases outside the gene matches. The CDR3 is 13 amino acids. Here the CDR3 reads CASSTDRAGELFF. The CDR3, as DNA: TGCGCCAGCAGCACTGACAGGGCGGGGGAGCTGTTTTTT. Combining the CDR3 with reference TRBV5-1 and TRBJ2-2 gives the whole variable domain KAGVTQTPRYLIKTRGQQVTLSCSPISGHRSVSWYQQTPGQGLQFLFEYFSETQRNKGNFPGRFSGRQFSNSRSEMNVSTLELGDSALYLCASSTDRAGELFFGEGSRLTVL.

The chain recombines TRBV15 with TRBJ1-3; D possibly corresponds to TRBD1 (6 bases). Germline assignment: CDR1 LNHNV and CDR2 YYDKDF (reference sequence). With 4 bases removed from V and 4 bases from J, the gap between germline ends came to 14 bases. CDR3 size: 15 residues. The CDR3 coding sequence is TGTGCCACCAGCATCGGCCGGACAGACGGAAACACCATATATTTT. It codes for CATSIGRTDGNTIYF.

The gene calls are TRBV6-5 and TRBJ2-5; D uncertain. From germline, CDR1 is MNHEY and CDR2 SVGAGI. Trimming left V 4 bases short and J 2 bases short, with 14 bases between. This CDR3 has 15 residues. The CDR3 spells CASSLSRNKQETQYF. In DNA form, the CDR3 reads TGTGCCAGCAGTTTGTCCAGGAATAAACAAGAGACCCAGTACTTC.

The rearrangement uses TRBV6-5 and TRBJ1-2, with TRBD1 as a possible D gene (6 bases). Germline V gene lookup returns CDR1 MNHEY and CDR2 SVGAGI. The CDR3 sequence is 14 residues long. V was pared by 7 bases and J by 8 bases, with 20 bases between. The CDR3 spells CASTPDSRMRGYTF. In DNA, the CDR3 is TGTGCCAGCACCCCGGACAGCCGTATGAGGGGCTACACCTTC.

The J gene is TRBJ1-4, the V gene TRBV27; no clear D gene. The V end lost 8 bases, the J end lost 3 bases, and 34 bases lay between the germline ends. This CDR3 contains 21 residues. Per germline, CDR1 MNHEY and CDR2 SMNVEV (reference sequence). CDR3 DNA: TGTGCCAGCCCCCAGGTCTCGGTCTCAGCTAATGAAATTATACCTAATGAAAAACTGTTTTTT. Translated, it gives CASPQVSVSANEIIPNEKLFF.

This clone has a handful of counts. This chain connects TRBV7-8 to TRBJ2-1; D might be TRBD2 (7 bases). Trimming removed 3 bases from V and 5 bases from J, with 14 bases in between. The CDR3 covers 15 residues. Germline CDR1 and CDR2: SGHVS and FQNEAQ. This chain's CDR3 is CASSFRGGLHNEQFF. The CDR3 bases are TGTGCCAGCAGCTTTAGGGGGGGACTTCACAATGAGCAGTTCTTC.

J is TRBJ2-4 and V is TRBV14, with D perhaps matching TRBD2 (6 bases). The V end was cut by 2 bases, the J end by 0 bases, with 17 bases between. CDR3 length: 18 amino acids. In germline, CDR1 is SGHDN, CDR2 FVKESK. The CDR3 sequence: CASSQKTEPGLAKNIQYF. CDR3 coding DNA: TGTGCCAGCAGCCAAAAAACGGAACCGGGACTAGCCAAAAACATTCAGTACTTC.

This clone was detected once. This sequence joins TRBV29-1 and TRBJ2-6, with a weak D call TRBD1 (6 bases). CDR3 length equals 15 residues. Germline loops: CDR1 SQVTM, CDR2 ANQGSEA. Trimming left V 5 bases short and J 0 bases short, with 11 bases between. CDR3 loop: CSVLMTGSGANVLTF. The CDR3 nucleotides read TGCAGCGTTCTTATGACAGGCTCTGGGGCCAACGTCCTGACTTTC.

Here the CDR3 DNA reads TGTGCCAGCAGCTTAGGTCCGACAGGGGAAGGCTACACCTTC. It is translated as CASSLGPTGEGYTF. The chain has TRBV7-8 and TRBJ1-2; TRBD1 matches 8 bases. J gave up 8 bases and V 1 base, and 6 bases lay outside the gene matches. Per the germline V gene, CDR1 is SGHVS and CDR2 is FQNEAQ. The CDR3 runs to 14 residues.

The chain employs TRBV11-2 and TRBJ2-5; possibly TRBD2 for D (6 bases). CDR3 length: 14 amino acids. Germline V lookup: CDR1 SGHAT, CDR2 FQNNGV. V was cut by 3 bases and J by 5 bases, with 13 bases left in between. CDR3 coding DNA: TGTGCCAGCAGCTTTTTCGGAGGGCGGGAGACCCAGTACTTC. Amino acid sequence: CASSFFGGRETQYF.

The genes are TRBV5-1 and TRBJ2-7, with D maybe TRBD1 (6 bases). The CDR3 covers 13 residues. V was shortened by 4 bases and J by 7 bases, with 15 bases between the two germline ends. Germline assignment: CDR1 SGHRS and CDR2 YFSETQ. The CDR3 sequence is CASSPIRQGEQYF. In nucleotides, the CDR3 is TGCGCCAGCAGCCCTATTAGGCAGGGGGAGCAGTACTTC.

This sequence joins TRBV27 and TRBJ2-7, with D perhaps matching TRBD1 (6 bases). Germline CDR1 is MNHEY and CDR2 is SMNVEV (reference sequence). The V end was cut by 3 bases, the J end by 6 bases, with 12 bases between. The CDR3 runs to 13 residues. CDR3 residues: CASSFYRDSEQYF. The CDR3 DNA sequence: TGTGCCAGCAGTTTTTACAGGGATAGCGAGCAGTACTTC.

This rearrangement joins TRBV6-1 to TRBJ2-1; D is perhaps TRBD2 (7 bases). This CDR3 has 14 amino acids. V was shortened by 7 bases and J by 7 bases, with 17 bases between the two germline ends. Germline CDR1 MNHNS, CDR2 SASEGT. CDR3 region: CASIINGGRNEQFF. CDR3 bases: TGTGCCAGCATTATAAACGGGGGGCGTAATGAGCAGTTCTTC.

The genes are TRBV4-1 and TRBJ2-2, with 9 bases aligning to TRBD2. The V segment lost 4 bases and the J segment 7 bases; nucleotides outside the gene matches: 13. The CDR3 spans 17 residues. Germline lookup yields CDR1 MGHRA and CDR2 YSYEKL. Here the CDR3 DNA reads TGCGCCAGCAGCCTTGGAATGGCGGGAGGGCCTTTCGGGGAGCTGTTTTTT. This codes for CASSLGMAGGPFGELFF.

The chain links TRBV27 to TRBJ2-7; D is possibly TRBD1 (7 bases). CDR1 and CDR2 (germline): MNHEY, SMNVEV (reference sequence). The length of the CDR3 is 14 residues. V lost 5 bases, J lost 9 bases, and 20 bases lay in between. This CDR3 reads CASSPRGKQGGQYF. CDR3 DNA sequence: TGTGCCAGCAGTCCCAGGGGGAAACAGGGAGGGCAGTACTTC.

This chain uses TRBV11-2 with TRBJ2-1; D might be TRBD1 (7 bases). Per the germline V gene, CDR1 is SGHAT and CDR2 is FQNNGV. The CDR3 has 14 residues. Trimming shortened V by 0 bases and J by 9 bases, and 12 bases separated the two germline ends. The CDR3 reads CASSLDRGVGEQFF. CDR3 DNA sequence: TGTGCCAGCAGCTTAGACAGGGGGGTTGGTGAGCAGTTCTTC.

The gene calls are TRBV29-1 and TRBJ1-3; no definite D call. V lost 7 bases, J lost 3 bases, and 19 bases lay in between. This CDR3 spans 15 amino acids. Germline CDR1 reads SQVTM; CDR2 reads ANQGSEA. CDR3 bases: TGCAGCGCCGATACGAGGGCTGAATTTGGAAACACCATATATTTT. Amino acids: CSADTRAEFGNTIYF. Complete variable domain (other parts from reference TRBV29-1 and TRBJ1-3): SAVISQKPSRDICQRGTSLTIQCQVDSQVTMMFWYRQQPGQSLTLIATANQGSEATYESGFVIDKFPISRPNLTFSTLTVSNMSPEDSSIYLCSADTRAEFGNTIYFGEGSWLTVV.

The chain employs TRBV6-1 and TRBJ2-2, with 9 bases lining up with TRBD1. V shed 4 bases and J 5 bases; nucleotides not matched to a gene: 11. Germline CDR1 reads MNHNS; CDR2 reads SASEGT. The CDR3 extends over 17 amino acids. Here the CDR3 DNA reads TGTGCCAGCAGTGGGCTTGGACAGGGGAGTAGAACCGGGGAGCTGTTTTTT. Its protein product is CASSGLGQGSRTGELFF.